A single sample gave rise to the 21 T cell receptor beta chains below, sequenced in a study of Graves' ophthalmopathy and Graves' hyperthyroidism. The authors amplified TCR beta CDR3 regions, and they did so from RNA transcripts for repertoire sequencing. First-round RT-PCR used HTBI primers; second-round multiplex PCR followed. One entry per CDR3 protein results from TCRdb running MiXCR on the multiplex PCR reads. The sample has approximately 540,000 distinct CDR3 sequences, 35% to 40% seen once; the top ten hold roughly 4.5%. The sample consisted of peripheral blood or thyroid tissue (not recorded which). These receptors all come from an adult man with Graves' hyperthyroidism.

The chain couples TRBV7-9 to TRBJ2-3; 7 bases are a match to TRBD1. Germline CDR1 SEHNR, CDR2 FQNEAQ (reference sequence). Losses at the gene ends were 4 bases for V and 3 bases for J; bases not matched to a gene: 13. The CDR3 is 17 amino acids. CDR3 nucleotides: TGTGCCAGCAGCTCGTTACCGACAGGGCCGGCTACAGATACGCAGTATTTT. It translates to CASSSLPTGPATDTQYF. Drawing the rest from reference TRBV7-9 and TRBJ2-3, the complete variable domain is DTGVSQNPRHKITKRGQNVTFRCDPISEHNRLYWYRQTLGQGPEFLTYFQNEAQLEKSRLLSDRFSAERPKGSFSTLEIQRTEQGDSAMYLCASSSLPTGPATDTQYFGPGTRLTVL.

The chain combines TRBV11-2 with TRBJ1-5; TRBD1 matches at 9 bases. Germline values: CDR1 SGHAT, CDR2 FQNNGV. Trimming at V came to 5 bases and at J to 5 bases, leaving 13 bases not matched to a gene. This CDR3 comprises 17 residues. The DNA of the CDR3 is TGTGCCAGCAGCCAAGAACAGGGGGCCTGGGGGTATCAGCCCCAGCATTTT. This encodes CASSQEQGAWGYQPQHF.

Points on this clonotype: Likely a read error: the CDR3 ends without its conserved phenylalanine or tryptophan. The V gene is TRBV9, the J gene TRBJ1-1; D uncertain. This CDR3 region has 13 residues. V lost 0 bases and J lost 4, with 7 bases in between. From germline, CDR1 is SGDLS and CDR2 YYNGEE. The CDR3 spells CASSVGVGTEAFL. In DNA form, the CDR3 reads TGTGCCAGCAGCGTAGGCGTCGGCACTGAAGCTTTCCTT.

CDR3 amino acids: CSVSGTGGYTF. CDR3 nucleotides: TGCAGCGTTTCCGGGACAGGGGGCTACACCTTC. The V call is TRBV29-1, the J call TRBJ1-2; TRBD1 aligns across 9 bases. Trimming removed 5 bases from V and 8 bases from J; junction bases left unmatched: 3. Germline V gene data show CDR1 as SQVTM and CDR2 as ANQGSEA. The CDR3 has 11 amino acids.

This clonotype came up many times. The chain employs TRBV4-1 and TRBJ1-5; D not resolved. CDR3 size: 14 residues. Looked up from germline, CDR1 is MGHRA and CDR2 is YSYEKL. Deletions cut 1 base from V and 9 bases from J, with 13 bases between. The CDR3 nucleotides read TGCGCCAGCAGCCAAGTTGGGTCTCGACGGCCCCAGCATTTT. It is translated as CASSQVGSRRPQHF.

This clonotype was seen only a few times. The V call is TRBV6-6, the J call TRBJ2-2; 7 bases agree with TRBD2. This CDR3 is built from 15 residues. Germline V gene lookup returns CDR1 MNHNY and CDR2 SVGAGI (reference sequence). The V gene end was trimmed by 8 bases and the J gene end by 3 bases; junction bases not matched to a gene: 9. CDR3 amino acids: CASPGPSGYTGELFF. CDR3 nucleotide sequence: TGTGCCAGCCCAGGGCCTAGCGGATACACCGGGGAGCTGTTTTTT.

V gene TRBV20-1 combines with J gene TRBJ1-4, with D perhaps matching TRBD1 (5 bases). The CDR3 extends over 16 amino acids. In germline, CDR1 is DFQATT, CDR2 SNEGSKA (reference sequence). Trimming removed 2 bases from V and 6 bases from J, with 19 bases in between. The DNA for the CDR3 is TGCAGTGCTAGATCCCTTCAGGGTCGGGGGGATGAAAAACTGTTTTTT. It translates to CSARSLQGRGDEKLFF.

This clonotype was counted only a few times. V is TRBV7-3 and J is TRBJ2-7; weak D call: TRBD2 (6 bases). Per the germline V gene, CDR1 is SGHTA and CDR2 is FQGTGA. The V gene lost 7 bases and the J gene lost 2 bases, with 18 bases spanning the gap. CDR3 length equals 15 residues. In DNA form, the CDR3 reads TGTGCCAGCACCCGCGGGGTAGCGGAAACCTACGAGCAGTACTTC. As protein: CASTRGVAETYEQYF. Variable domain in full (rest from reference TRBV7-3 and TRBJ2-7): GAGVSQTPSNKVTEKGKYVELRCDPISGHTALYWYRQSLGQGPEFLIYFQGTGAADDSGLPNDRFFAVRPEGSVSTLKIQRTERGDSAVYLCASTRGVAETYEQYFGPGTRLTVT.

This clonotype was counted many times. V is TRBV7-9 and J is TRBJ1-1; perhaps TRBD1 as D (6 bases). V dropped 1 base and J dropped 3 bases, with 9 bases sitting between them. CDR3 length: 14 residues. In germline, CDR1 is SEHNR, CDR2 FQNEAQ (reference sequence). For the CDR3, the DNA is TGTGCCAGCAGCTTAGGGGGGGCCCACACTGAAGCTTTCTTT. This sequence encodes CASSLGGAHTEAFF.

At least ten counts were recorded for this clonotype. The J gene is TRBJ1-2, the V gene TRBV15; D may be TRBD1 (5 bases). The CDR3 loop spans 14 amino acids. Germline lookup yields CDR1 LNHNV and CDR2 YYDKDF (reference sequence). Trimming removed 1 base from V and 4 bases from J, with 10 bases in between. The CDR3 loop reads CATSRGNQGYGYTF. Written as DNA, the CDR3 is TGTGCCACCAGCAGAGGGAATCAGGGCTATGGCTACACCTTC.

The chain has TRBV19 and TRBJ2-7; D perhaps matches TRBD1 (6 bases). Trimming took off 10 bases at V and 2 bases at J, with 12 bases between the two ends. In germline, CDR1 is LNHDA, CDR2 SQIVND (reference sequence). The CDR3 loop spans 12 amino acids. CDR3 sequence (DNA): TGTGCCACCGGGGACACCACCTACGAGCAGTACTTC. Its translation: CATGDTTYEQYF.

With regard to this clonotype: A much more abundant neighbour one base away suggests this may be a read error. This rearrangement joins TRBV2 to TRBJ1-4; the match to TRBD1 covers 10 bases. Germline values: CDR1 SNHLY, CDR2 FYNNEI. The CDR3 sequence is 15 residues long. The CDR3 DNA reads as TGTGCCAGCACTCTTGACAGGGGGCCCAATGAAAAACTGTCTTTT. Its protein product is CASTLDRGPNEKLSF. Complete variable domain (other parts from reference TRBV2 and TRBJ1-4): EPEVTQTPSHQVTQMGQEVILRCVPISNHLYFYWYRQILGQKVEFLVSFYNNEISEKSEIFDDQFSVERPDGSNFTLKIRSTKLEDSAMYFCASTLDRGPNEKLSFGSGTQLSVL.

The chain is built from TRBV18 and TRBJ2-7; 7 bases fit TRBD1. V shed 3 bases and J 1 base; nucleotides not matched to a gene: 9. The CDR3 covers 16 residues. Looked up from germline, CDR1 is KGHSH and CDR2 is LQKENI. The chain's CDR3 is CASSPGVGTASYEQYF. The CDR3 bases are TGTGCCAGCTCACCGGGGGTCGGGACAGCATCCTACGAGCAGTACTTC.

The chain couples TRBV7-2 to TRBJ1-1; TRBD1 agrees at 11 bases. CDR1 and CDR2 (germline): SGHTA, FQGNSA. This CDR3 contains 17 residues. Trimming cost V 2 bases and J 4 bases; bases outside gene matches: 9. CDR3 sequence (DNA): TGTGCCAGCAGCTTAAGAGGCACAGGGACAGGGGGCACTGAAGCTTTCTTT. Its translation is CASSLRGTGTGGTEAFF.

This sequence joins TRBV29-1 and TRBJ1-6, with D possibly TRBD1 on 6 matching bases. Trimming took off 8 bases at V and 9 bases at J, with 20 bases between the two ends. Germline CDR1 reads SQVTM; CDR2 reads ANQGSEA. The CDR3 spans 14 residues. CDR3 DNA: TGCAGCAGCCAGTCCTCAGGGGATGGTTCACCCCTCCACTTT. Translation: CSSQSSGDGSPLHF.

The chain combines TRBV7-2 with TRBJ2-1, with TRBD1 identical over 9 bases. The better agreement between TRBJ2-7 and the DNA end casts doubt on the J call. Germline loops: CDR1 SGHTA, CDR2 FQGNSA. This CDR3 spans 14 amino acids. The CDR3 DNA reads TGTGCCACCGAGAGGGACAGGGCGTACAATGAGCAGTACTTC. It codes for CATERDRAYNEQYF.

This clonotype was seen repeatedly, ten times or more. The chain employs TRBV11-2 and TRBJ1-2; possibly TRBD1 for D (5 bases). Trimming left V 2 bases short and J 2 bases short, with 9 bases between. This CDR3 contains 14 residues. The germline CDR1 and CDR2 sequences are SGHAT and FQNNGV. The CDR3 region is CASSLQGWNYGYTF. The CDR3 DNA reads as TGTGCCAGCAGCTTACAGGGTTGGAACTATGGCTACACCTTC. The variable domain in full, with the rest retrieved from reference TRBV11-2 and TRBJ1-2, is EAGVAQSPRYKIIEKRQSVAFWCNPISGHATLYWYQQILGQGPKLLIQFQNNGVVDDSQLPKDRFSAERLKGVDSTLKIQPAKLEDSAVYLCASSLQGWNYGYTFGSGTRLTVV.

This clonotype was recorded at least ten times. V usage is TRBV2 and J usage is TRBJ2-7, with D hard to call. The germline V gene encodes CDR1 SNHLY and CDR2 FYNNEI. The CDR3 contains 16 residues. V lost 4 bases to trimming and J lost 9 bases, with 25 bases between them. The CDR3 DNA is TGTGCCAGCAGTGGGCAGGTCAGTTTCACGCTCTTGGGGCAGTACTTC. It codes for CASSGQVSFTLLGQYF. Full variable domain (outside the CDR3, taken from reference TRBV2 and TRBJ2-7): EPEVTQTPSHQVTQMGQEVILRCVPISNHLYFYWYRQILGQKVEFLVSFYNNEISEKSEIFDDQFSVERPDGSNFTLKIRSTKLEDSAMYFCASSGQVSFTLLGQYFGPGTRLTVT.

A remark on this clonotype: The CDR3 ends on some other residue instead of the conserved phenylalanine or tryptophan, so this is likely a read error. The chain joins TRBV7-9 to TRBJ2-7, with 8 positions matching TRBD1. The CDR3 runs 14 residues. Losses at the gene ends were 2 bases for V and 4 bases for J; bases not matched to a gene: 4. Looked up from germline, CDR1 is SEHNR and CDR2 is FQNEAQ (reference sequence). The chain's CDR3 is CASSLSGQGYEQYY. CDR3 DNA sequence: TGTGCCAGCAGCTTAAGTGGACAGGGTTACGAGCAGTACTAC.

The chain links TRBV10-3 to TRBJ1-5, with 8 bases fitting TRBD1. Trimming cost V 8 bases and J 6 bases; bases outside gene matches: 6. The CDR3 is made up of 13 amino acids. The germline gives CDR1 ENHRY, CDR2 SYGVKD. CDR3 sequence reads: CAIWTGFGQPQHF. In nucleotides, the CDR3 is TGTGCCATCTGGACAGGGTTCGGTCAGCCCCAGCATTTT.

The CDR3 reads CASSFRDRGGAYGYTF. Written as DNA, the CDR3 is TGTGCCAGCAGCTTCCGGGACAGGGGGGGTGCCTATGGCTACACCTTC. The chain joins TRBV7-9 to TRBJ1-2; TRBD1 agrees at 11 bases. Germline V lookup: CDR1 SEHNR, CDR2 FQNEAQ (reference sequence). The V segment lost 3 bases and the J segment 4 bases; nucleotides outside the gene matches: 7. The CDR3 has 16 residues.